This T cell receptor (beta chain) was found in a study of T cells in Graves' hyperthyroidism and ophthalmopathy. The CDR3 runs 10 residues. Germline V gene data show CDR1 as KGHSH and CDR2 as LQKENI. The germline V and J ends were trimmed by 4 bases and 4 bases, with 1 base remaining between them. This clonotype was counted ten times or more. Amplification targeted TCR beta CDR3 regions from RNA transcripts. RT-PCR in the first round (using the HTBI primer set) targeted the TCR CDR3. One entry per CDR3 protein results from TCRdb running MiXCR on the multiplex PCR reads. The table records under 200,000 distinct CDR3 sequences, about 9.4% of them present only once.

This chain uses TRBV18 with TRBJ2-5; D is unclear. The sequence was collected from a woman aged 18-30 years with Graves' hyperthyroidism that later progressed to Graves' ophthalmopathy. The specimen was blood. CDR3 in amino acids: CASSRETQYF. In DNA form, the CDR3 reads TGTGCCAGCTCACGAGAGACCCAGTACTTC.